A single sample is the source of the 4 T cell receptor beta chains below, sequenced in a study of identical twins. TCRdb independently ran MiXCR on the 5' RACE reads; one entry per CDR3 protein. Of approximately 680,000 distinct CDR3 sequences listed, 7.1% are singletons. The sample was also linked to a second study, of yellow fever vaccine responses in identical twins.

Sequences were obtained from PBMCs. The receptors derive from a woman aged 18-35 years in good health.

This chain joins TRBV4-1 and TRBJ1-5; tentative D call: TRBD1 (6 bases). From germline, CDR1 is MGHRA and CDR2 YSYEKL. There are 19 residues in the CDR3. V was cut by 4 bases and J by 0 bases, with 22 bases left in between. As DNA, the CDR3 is TGCGCCAGCAGCCCTCACCAGAGGTCCCGGGACAATAGCAATCAGCCCCAGCATTTT. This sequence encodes CASSPHQRSRDNSNQPQHF.

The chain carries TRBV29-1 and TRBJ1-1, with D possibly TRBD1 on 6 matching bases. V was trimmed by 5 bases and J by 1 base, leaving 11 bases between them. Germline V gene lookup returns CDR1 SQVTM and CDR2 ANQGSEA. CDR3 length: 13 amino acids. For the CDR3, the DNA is TGCAGCGTTACCGGGACAAGGAACACTGAAGCTTTCTTT. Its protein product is CSVTGTRNTEAFF.

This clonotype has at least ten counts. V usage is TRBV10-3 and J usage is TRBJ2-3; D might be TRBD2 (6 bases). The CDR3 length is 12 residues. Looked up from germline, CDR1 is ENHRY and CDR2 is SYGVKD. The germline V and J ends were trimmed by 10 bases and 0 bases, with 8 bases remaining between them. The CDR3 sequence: CATGDSTDTQYF. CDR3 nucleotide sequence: TGTGCCACGGGGGATAGCACAGATACGCAGTATTTT.

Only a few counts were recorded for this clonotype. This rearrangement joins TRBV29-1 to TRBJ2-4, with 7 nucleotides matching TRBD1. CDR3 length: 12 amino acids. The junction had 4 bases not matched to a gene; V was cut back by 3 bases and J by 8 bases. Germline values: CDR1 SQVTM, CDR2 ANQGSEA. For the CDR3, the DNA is TGCAGCGTTGAGCAGGGGGAACACATTCAGTACTTC. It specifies CSVEQGEHIQYF.